This T cell receptor beta chain was recovered during a study of blood T cell repertoires in COVID-19. Produced via immunoSEQ multiplex PCR; TCRdb's table is partial and in-frame only. The data contain roughly 250,000 clones, more than 85% of them singletons. V lost 3 bases and J 7 bases, leaving 22 bases between the germline ends. The germline V gene has CDR1 SEHNR and CDR2 FQNEAQ (reference sequence). The CDR3 loop spans 16 amino acids. The TCR comes from a woman aged 50 to 60 who had recovered from COVID-19. Specimen: PBMCs or T cells enriched from blood (not recorded which). This chain joins TRBV7-9 and TRBJ2-7, with TRBD2 as a possible D gene (6 bases). The CDR3 DNA reads TGTGCCAGCAGCTTCCCGGGGAGGCAGGGAAGTGGGGAGCAGTACTTC. Translated: CASSFPGRQGSGEQYF.